The entry that follows covers one T cell receptor (beta chain) sequence. The target antigen is unknown. An even split of each subset's genomic DNA across several immunoSEQ plates was performed. Measured with immunoSEQ multiplex PCR; TCRdb has only the in-frame clones, and not every one. The sample lists roughly 2,500,000 clones, 90% to 95% seen once, with roughly 0.39% in the top ten. Per the germline V gene, CDR1 is LNHDA and CDR2 is SQIVND (reference sequence). This CDR3 has 14 amino acids. The V and J ends lost 4 bases and 8 bases, in that order; junction bases with no gene match: 7. The source of the sample is a study of shared clonotypes between healthy human individuals. Study overall: Each donor's CD4 naive and CD4 memory cells filled three plates apiece, CD8 naive two, and CD8 memory one. Findings of the study overall: Generation probabilities were higher for clonotypes shared across all four sorted-subset donors than for unshared ones.

The source of this sequence is a man between 18 and 35 years old in good health. Some clones in this sample may be carry-over from other donors' samples. V is TRBV19 and J is TRBJ2-1, with 8 bases aligning to TRBD2. The sample was naive CD4+ T cells from PBMCs. Subset meaning: CD45RA+ positively selected. The CDR3 loop is CASSTGLVFDEQFF. CDR3 bases: TGTGCCAGTAGTACGGGACTAGTGTTCGATGAGCAGTTCTTC.